This T cell receptor beta chain was identified in a study of patients and donors after allogeneic stem cell transplantation. TCRdb reprocessed the RT-PCR reads via MiXCR and lists one record per CDR3 protein. The sample lists approximately 220,000 distinct CDR3 sequences; around 40% were seen once. This clonotype was recorded a few times. The junction had 11 bases not matched to a gene; V was cut back by 4 bases and J by 4 bases. Germline CDR1 SGHRS, CDR2 YFSETQ. The CDR3 has 16 residues. The source is a human donor who was either an allogeneic HSCT recipient or a stem cell or donor lymphocyte infusion donor (not recorded which). It is not recorded whose cells these are; they may come from a transplant donor. Material for sequencing was blood, either unsorted or a sorted T cell fraction (not recorded which). The chain couples TRBV5-1 to TRBJ1-2; 9 positions match TRBD1. CDR3 sequence reads: CASSPPPGQGLYGYTF. CDR3 bases: TGCGCCAGCAGCCCACCCCCGGGACAGGGACTCTATGGCTACACCTTC.